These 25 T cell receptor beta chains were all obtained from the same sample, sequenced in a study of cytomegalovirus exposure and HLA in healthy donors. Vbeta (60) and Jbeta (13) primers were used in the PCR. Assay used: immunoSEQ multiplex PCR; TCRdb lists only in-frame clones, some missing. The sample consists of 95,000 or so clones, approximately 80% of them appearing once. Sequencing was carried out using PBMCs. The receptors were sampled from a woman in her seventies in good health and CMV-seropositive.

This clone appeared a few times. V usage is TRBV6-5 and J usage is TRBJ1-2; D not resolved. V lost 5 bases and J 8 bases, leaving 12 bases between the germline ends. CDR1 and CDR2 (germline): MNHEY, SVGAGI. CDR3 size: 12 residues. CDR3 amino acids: CASSQTRVGYTF. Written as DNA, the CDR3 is TGTGCCAGCAGTCAAACTCGTGTCGGCTACACCTTC.

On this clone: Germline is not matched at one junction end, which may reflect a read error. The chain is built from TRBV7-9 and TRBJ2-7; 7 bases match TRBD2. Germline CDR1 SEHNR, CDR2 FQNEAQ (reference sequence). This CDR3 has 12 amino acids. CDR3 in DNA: TGTTCCAGCAGCTCGGGGGGCTACGAGCAGTACTTC. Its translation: CSSSSGGYEQYF.

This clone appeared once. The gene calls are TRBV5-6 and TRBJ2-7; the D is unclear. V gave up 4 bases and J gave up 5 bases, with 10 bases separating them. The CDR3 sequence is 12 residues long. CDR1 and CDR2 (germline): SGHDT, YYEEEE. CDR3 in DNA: TGTGCCAGCAGCCAAAGCGAGGACGAGCAGTACTTC. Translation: CASSQSEDEQYF. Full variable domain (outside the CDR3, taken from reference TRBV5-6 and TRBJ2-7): DAGVTQSPTHLIKTRGQQVTLRCSPKSGHDTVSWYQQALGQGPQFIFQYYEEEERQRGNFPDRFSGHQFPNYSSELNVNALLLGDSALYLCASSQSEDEQYFGPGTRLTVT.

CDR3 amino acids: CALGQGPTSGANVLTF. The CDR3 coding sequence is TGTGCCTTGGGACAGGGGCCAACCTCTGGGGCCAACGTCCTGACTTTC. This chain links TRBV30 with TRBJ2-6, with 10 nucleotides matching TRBD1. The ends lost 7 bases at V and 0 bases at J; junction bases unmatched: 6. The V gene's germline CDR1 is GTSNPN and CDR2 SVGIG (reference sequence). The CDR3 is 16 amino acids.

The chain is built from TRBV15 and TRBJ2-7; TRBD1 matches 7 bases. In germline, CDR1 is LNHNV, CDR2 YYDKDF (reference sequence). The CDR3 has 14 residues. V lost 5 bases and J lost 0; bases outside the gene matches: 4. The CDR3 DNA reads TGTGCCACCAGCCGAGGGGACAGCTCCTACGAGCAGTACTTC. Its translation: CATSRGDSSYEQYF. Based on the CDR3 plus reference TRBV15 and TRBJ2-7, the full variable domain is DAMVIQNPRYQVTQFGKPVTLSCSQTLNHNVMYWYQQKSSQAPKLLFHYYDKDFNNEADTPDNFQSRRPNTSFCFLDIRSPGLGDTAMYLCATSRGDSSYEQYFGPGTRLTVT.

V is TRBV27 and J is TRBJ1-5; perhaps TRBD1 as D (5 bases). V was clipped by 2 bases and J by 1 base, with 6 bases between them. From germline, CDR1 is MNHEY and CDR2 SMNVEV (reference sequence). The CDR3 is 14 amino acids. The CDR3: CASSLRGSNQPQHF. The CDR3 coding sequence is TGTGCCAGCAGTTTACGGGGGAGCAATCAGCCCCAGCATTTT.

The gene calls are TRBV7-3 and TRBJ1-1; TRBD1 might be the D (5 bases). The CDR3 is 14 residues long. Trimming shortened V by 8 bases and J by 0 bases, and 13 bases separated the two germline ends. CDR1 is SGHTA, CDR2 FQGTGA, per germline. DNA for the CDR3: TGTGCCAGCTCCCCCCGGGGGGTGAACACTGAAGCTTTCTTT. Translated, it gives CASSPRGVNTEAFF.

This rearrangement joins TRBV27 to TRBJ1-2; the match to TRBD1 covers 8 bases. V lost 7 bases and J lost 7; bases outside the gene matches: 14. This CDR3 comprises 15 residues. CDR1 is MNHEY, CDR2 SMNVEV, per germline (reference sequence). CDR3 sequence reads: CASKKMDREVGGYTF. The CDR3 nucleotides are TGTGCCAGCAAAAAAATGGACAGGGAAGTCGGTGGCTACACCTTC.

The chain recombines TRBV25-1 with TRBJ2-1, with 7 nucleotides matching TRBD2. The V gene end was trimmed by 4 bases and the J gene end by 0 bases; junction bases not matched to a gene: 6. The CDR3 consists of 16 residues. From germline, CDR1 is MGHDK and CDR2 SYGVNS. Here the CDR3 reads CASSALAESSYNEQFF. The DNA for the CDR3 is TGTGCCAGCAGTGCCCTAGCGGAGAGCTCCTACAATGAGCAGTTCTTC. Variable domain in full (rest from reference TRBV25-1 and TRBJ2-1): EADIYQTPRYLVIGTGKKITLECSQTMGHDKMYWYQQDPGMELHLIHYSYGVNSTEKGDLSSESTVSRIRTEHFPLTLESARPSHTSQYLCASSALAESSYNEQFFGPGTRLTVL.

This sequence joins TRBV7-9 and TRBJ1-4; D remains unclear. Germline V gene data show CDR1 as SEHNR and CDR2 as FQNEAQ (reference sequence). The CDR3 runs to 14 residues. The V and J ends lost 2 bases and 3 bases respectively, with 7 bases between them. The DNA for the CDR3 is TGTGCCAGCAGCTTACGAGGGTCTAATGAAAAACTGTTTTTT. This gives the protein CASSLRGSNEKLFF.

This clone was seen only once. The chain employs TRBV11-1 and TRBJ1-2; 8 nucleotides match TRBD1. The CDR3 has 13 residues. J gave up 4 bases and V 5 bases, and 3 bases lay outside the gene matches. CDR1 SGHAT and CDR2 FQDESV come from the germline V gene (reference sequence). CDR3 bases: TGTGCCAGCAGCCCGGGACAGGCCTATGGCTACACCTTC. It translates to CASSPGQAYGYTF.

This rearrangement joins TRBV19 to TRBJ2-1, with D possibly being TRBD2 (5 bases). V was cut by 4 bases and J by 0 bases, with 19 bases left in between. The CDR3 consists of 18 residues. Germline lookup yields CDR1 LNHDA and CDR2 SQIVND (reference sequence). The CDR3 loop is CASSSAGRGGGSYNEQFF. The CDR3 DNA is TGTGCCAGTAGTAGTGCCGGAAGAGGAGGCGGCTCCTACAATGAGCAGTTCTTC.

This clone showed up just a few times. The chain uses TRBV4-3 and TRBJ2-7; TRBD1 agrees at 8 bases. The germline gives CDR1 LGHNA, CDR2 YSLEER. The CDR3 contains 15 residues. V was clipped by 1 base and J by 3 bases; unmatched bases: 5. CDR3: CASSQGIGTGYEQYF. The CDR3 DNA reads TGCGCCAGCAGCCAAGGAATAGGGACAGGCTACGAGCAGTACTTC.

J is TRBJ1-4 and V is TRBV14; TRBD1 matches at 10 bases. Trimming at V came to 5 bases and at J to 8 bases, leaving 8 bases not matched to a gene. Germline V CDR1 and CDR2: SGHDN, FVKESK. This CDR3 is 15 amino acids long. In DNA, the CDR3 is TGTGCCAGCAGCTGGACAGGGGGAGCAGGCGAAAAACTGTTTTTT. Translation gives CASSWTGGAGEKLFF.

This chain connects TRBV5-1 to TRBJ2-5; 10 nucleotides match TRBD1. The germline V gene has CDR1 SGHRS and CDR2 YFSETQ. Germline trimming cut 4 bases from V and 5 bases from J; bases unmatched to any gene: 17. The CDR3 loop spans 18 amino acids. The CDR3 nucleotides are TGCGCCAGCAGCCCAACCCCGGGGACAGGGGAGGCTTTCGAGACCCAGTACTTC. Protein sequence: CASSPTPGTGEAFETQYF.

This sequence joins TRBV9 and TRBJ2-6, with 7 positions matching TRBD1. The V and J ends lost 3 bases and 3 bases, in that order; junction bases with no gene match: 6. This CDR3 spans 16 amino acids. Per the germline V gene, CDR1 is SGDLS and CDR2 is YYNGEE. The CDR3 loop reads CASSDQDRVGANVLTF. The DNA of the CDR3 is TGTGCCAGCAGCGACCAAGACAGGGTTGGGGCCAACGTCCTGACTTTC. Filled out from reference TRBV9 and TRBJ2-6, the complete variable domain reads DSGVTQTPKHLITATGQRVTLRCSPRSGDLSVYWYQQSLDQGLQFLIQYYNGEERAKGNILERFSAQQFPDLHSELNLSSLELGDSALYFCASSDQDRVGANVLTFGAGSRLTVL.

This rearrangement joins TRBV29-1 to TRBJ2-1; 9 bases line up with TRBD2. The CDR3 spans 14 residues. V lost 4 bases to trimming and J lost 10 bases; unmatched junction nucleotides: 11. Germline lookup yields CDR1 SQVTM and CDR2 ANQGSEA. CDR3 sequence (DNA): TGCAGCGTTGGCGGTAGCGGGAGCCCCGGGGAGCAGTTCTTC. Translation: CSVGGSGSPGEQFF.

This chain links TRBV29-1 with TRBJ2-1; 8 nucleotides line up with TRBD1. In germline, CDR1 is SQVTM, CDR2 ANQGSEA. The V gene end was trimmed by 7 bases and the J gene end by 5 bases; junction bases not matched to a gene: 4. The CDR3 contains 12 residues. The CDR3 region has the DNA TGCAGCGGTGGACAGGGAAACAATGAGCAGTTCTTC. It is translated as CSGGQGNNEQFF.

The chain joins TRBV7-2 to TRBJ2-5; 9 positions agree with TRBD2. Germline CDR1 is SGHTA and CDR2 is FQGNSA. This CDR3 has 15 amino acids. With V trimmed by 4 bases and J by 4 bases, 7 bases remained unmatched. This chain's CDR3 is CASSSPLAGAETQYF. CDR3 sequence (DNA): TGTGCCAGCAGCTCTCCTTTAGCGGGAGCAGAGACCCAGTACTTC.

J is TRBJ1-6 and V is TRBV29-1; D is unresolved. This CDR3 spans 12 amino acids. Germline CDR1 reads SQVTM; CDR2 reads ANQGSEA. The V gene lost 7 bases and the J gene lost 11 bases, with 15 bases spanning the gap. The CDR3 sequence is CSGTPSGTPLHF. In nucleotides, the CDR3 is TGCAGCGGAACCCCGAGCGGGACACCCCTCCACTTT.

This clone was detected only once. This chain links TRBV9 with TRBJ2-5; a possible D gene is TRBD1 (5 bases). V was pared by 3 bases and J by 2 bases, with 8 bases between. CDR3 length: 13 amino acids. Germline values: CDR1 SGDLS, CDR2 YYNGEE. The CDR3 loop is CASSAGMQETQYF. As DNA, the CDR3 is TGTGCCAGCAGCGCAGGGATGCAAGAGACCCAGTACTTC.

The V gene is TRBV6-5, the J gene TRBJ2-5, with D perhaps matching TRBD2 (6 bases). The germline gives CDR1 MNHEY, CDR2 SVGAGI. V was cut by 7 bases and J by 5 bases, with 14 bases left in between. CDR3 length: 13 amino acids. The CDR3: CASTKRRAETQYF. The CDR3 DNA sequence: TGTGCCAGCACCAAGAGGAGGGCGGAGACCCAGTACTTC.

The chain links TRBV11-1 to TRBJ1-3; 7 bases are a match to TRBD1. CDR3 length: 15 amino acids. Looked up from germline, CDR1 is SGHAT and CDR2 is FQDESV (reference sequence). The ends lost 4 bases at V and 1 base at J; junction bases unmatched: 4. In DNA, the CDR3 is TGTGCCAGCAGCTCGACAGGGATTTCTGGAAACACCATATATTTT. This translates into CASSSTGISGNTIYF.

The CDR3 nucleotides are TGTGCCAGCAGCCCTACTACAGCGGGCGCGGGCACAGATACGCAGTATTTT. It encodes CASSPTTAGAGTDTQYF. V is TRBV5-5 and J is TRBJ2-3; maybe TRBD2 (6 bases). Trimming removed 4 bases at V and 1 base at J, with 19 bases between. This CDR3 is 17 amino acids long. The germline V gene has CDR1 SGHKS and CDR2 YYEKEE (reference sequence).

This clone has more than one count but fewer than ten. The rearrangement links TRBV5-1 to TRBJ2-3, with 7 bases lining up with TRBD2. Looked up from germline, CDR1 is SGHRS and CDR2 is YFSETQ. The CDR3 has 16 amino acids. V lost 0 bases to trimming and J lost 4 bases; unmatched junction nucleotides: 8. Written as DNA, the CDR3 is TGCGCCAGCAGCTTGGCCAGGAGCGGGACCGCAGATACGCAGTATTTT. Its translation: CASSLARSGTADTQYF.